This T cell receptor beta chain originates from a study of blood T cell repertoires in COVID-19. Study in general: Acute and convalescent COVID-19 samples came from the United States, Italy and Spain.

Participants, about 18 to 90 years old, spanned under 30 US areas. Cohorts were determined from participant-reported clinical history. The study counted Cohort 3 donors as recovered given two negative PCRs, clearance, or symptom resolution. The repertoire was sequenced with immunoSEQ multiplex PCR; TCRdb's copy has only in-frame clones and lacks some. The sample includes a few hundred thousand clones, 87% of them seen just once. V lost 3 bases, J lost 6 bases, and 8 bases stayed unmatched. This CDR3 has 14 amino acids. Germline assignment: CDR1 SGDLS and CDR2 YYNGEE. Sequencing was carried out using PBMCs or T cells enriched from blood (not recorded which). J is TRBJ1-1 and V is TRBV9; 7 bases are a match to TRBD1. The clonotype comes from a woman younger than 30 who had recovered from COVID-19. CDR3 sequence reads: CASSGPTGIPEAFF. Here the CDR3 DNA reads TGTGCCAGCAGCGGGCCGACAGGGATCCCTGAAGCTTTCTTT.